Below, 17 T cell receptor beta chains from the same sample are listed, as sequenced in a study of control samples from healthy donors and cancer patients. Using immunoSEQ multiplex PCR, the repertoire was profiled, and TCRdb retains in-frame clones only, with some absent. Found here are 95,000 to 150,000 clones, around 86% of them singletons; the top ten hold around 9.4%. The sequencing sample was made of blood. The receptors derive from a man in his forties or fifties in good health.

CDR3 in DNA: TGCAGCGGGCGGGACAATGGACCTAACACTGAAGCTTTCTTT. It translates to CSGRDNGPNTEAFF. The chain joins TRBV29-1 to TRBJ1-1, with a tentative D call TRBD1 (6 bases). CDR1 SQVTM and CDR2 ANQGSEA come from the germline V gene. This CDR3 contains 14 residues. With 7 bases removed from V and 2 bases from J, the gap between germline ends came to 17 bases.

This clone was seen only once. This chain connects TRBV2 to TRBJ2-5; tentative D call: TRBD2 (7 bases). The V gene lost 7 bases and the J gene lost 4 bases, with 13 bases spanning the gap. The germline V gene encodes CDR1 SNHLY and CDR2 FYNNEI. The CDR3 runs to 13 residues. CDR3 nucleotide sequence: TGTGCCAGCACCGCGGGGGCAACAGAGACCCAGTACTTC. Its protein product is CASTAGATETQYF.

J is TRBJ1-1 and V is TRBV7-9; 7 bases agree with TRBD1. From germline, CDR1 is SEHNR and CDR2 FQNEAQ (reference sequence). Germline trimming cut 5 bases from V and 4 bases from J; bases unmatched to any gene: 4. The CDR3 runs to 13 residues. This chain's CDR3 is CASSPRGGTEAFF. DNA for the CDR3: TGTGCCAGCAGCCCCAGGGGGGGCACTGAAGCTTTCTTT.

This clone was seen once. The gene calls are TRBV27 and TRBJ2-1, with TRBD1 as a possible D gene (6 bases). The V end lost 6 bases, the J end lost 0 bases, and 9 bases lay between the germline ends. The CDR3 covers 14 residues. In germline, CDR1 is MNHEY, CDR2 SMNVEV (reference sequence). CDR3: CASRRDNSYNEQFF. In nucleotides, the CDR3 is TGTGCCAGCAGACGGGACAACTCCTACAATGAGCAGTTCTTC.

The V call is TRBV4-1, the J call TRBJ1-2; D gene unclear. There are 14 residues in the CDR3. Germline CDR1 and CDR2: MGHRA and YSYEKL. V lost 3 bases and J lost 1, with 9 bases in between. CDR3 protein: CASSHPVFNYGYTF. As DNA, the CDR3 is TGCGCCAGCAGCCATCCTGTATTTAACTATGGCTACACCTTC.

This clone was seen more than once but under ten times. J is TRBJ1-2 and V is TRBV4-1, with D unresolved. Germline V gives CDR1 MGHRA, CDR2 YSYEKL. The CDR3 is 16 amino acids. The V gene lost 4 bases and the J gene lost 5 bases, with 20 bases spanning the gap. Here the CDR3 DNA reads TGCGCCAGCAGCCTGACGATAGGAACGAACCCTTATGGCTACACCTTC. Its protein is CASSLTIGTNPYGYTF.

In its sample, this clone was seen once. The genes are TRBV9 and TRBJ1-2, with TRBD1 matching over 9 bases. Trimming at V came to 2 bases and at J to 7 bases, leaving 3 bases not matched to a gene. The germline gives CDR1 SGDLS, CDR2 YYNGEE. This CDR3 contains 13 residues. The CDR3 sequence is CASSVRDRAGYTF. DNA for the CDR3: TGTGCCAGCAGCGTCCGGGACAGGGCTGGCTACACCTTC.

This chain's CDR3 is CASSRTNTGELFF. The CDR3 nucleotides read TGTGCCAGCAGTCGAACGAACACCGGGGAGCTGTTTTTT. The chain combines TRBV12-3 or TRBV12-4 with TRBJ2-2; no definite D call. This CDR3 comprises 13 residues. V was clipped by 5 bases and J by 0 bases, with 4 bases between them.

The genes are TRBV5-6 and TRBJ1-5; the D is unclear. The CDR3 loop spans 15 amino acids. The germline CDR1 and CDR2 sequences are SGHDT and YYEEEE. The V end was cut by 3 bases, the J end by 6 bases, with 16 bases between. As DNA, the CDR3 is TGTGCCAGCAGCTCGACTACCACGGAGAGTCAGCCCCAGCATTTT. Translated: CASSSTTTESQPQHF.

The DNA for the CDR3 is TGTGCCACCAGCAGAGGAGCTAGCGGGGGGAACTACAATGAGCAGTTCTTC. Amino acids: CATSRGASGGNYNEQFF. The V and J genes are TRBV15 and TRBJ2-1; 11 nucleotides match TRBD2. CDR1 LNHNV and CDR2 YYDKDF come from the germline V gene (reference sequence). CDR3 size: 17 residues. Trimming removed 1 base from V and 3 bases from J; junction bases left unmatched: 5.

The chain uses TRBV7-9 and TRBJ2-1, with 7 bases aligning to TRBD1. Germline V gene sequence: CDR1 SEHNR, CDR2 FQNEAQ (reference sequence). This CDR3 has 17 residues. The J segment lost 5 bases and the V segment lost 6 bases, leaving 16 bases of the junction unmatched. CDR3 in DNA: TGTGCCAGCAGACGGACAGGCGACTTCATTTTTAACAATGAGCAGTTCTTC. Translating it yields CASRRTGDFIFNNEQFF. Full variable domain (remainder filled in from reference TRBV7-9 and TRBJ2-1): DTGVSQNPRHKITKRGQNVTFRCDPISEHNRLYWYRQTLGQGPEFLTYFQNEAQLEKSRLLSDRFSAERPKGSFSTLEIQRTEQGDSAMYLCASRRTGDFIFNNEQFFGPGTRLTVL.

This rearrangement joins TRBV7-8 to TRBJ2-3; no firm D call. V shed 5 bases and J shed 5 bases, with 8 bases lying between them. Germline V lookup: CDR1 SGHVS, CDR2 FQNEAQ. The CDR3 has 12 residues. The CDR3 region has the DNA TGTGCCAGCAGCACCCCTTTAGATACGCAGTATTTT. Translation: CASSTPLDTQYF.

The chain carries TRBV5-5 and TRBJ2-7; 14 bases align to TRBD2. CDR3 size: 17 residues. Germline V gene data show CDR1 as SGHKS and CDR2 as YYEKEE (reference sequence). V was pared by 4 bases and J by 0 bases, with 6 bases of the junction left unmatched. The CDR3 is CASSPGLAGGLSYEQYF. The CDR3 region has the DNA TGTGCCAGCAGCCCCGGACTAGCGGGGGGCCTCTCCTACGAGCAGTACTTC.

The chain employs TRBV5-6 and TRBJ1-3; 9 bases are shared with TRBD1. The CDR3 spans 16 residues. V shed 4 bases, J shed 3 bases, and the junction held 8 bases outside the gene matches. Per germline, CDR1 SGHDT and CDR2 YYEEEE. CDR3 in amino acids: CASSISPTGGGNTIYF. The DNA of the CDR3 is TGTGCCAGCAGCATCTCCCCGACAGGGGGTGGAAACACCATATATTTT.

This chain joins TRBV7-9 and TRBJ1-6; maybe TRBD1 (6 bases). This CDR3 region has 15 residues. The V gene's germline CDR1 is SEHNR and CDR2 FQNEAQ (reference sequence). V gave up 8 bases and J gave up 10 bases, with 21 bases separating them. This CDR3 is CASPPPPQGGSPLHF. The CDR3 coding sequence is TGTGCCAGCCCACCCCCCCCACAGGGAGGGTCACCCCTCCACTTT.

The chain couples TRBV30 to TRBJ2-1; 8 bases match TRBD2. CDR3 length: 15 residues. J gave up 3 bases and V 6 bases, and 10 bases lay outside the gene matches. Per germline, CDR1 GTSNPN and CDR2 SVGIG (reference sequence). The CDR3 nucleotides are TGTGCCTGCCCACCCAACCGGGGGGGCTACAATGAGCAGTTCTTC. As protein: CACPPNRGGYNEQFF.

The chain is built from TRBV15 and TRBJ2-1; TRBD2 matches at 11 bases. Germline CDR1 reads LNHNV; CDR2 reads YYDKDF (reference sequence). This CDR3 has 15 residues. V gave up 5 bases and J gave up 5 bases; unmatched junction bases: 5. As DNA, the CDR3 is TGTGCCACCAGCCGTCGACTAGCGGGGAACAATGAGCAGTTCTTC. Translation gives CATSRRLAGNNEQFF.